This TCR beta chain was retrieved from a study of shared clonotypes between healthy human individuals. Study summary: Donors were a couple of women and a few men aged 18 to 49.

Germline V gene data show CDR1 as SEHNR and CDR2 as FQNEAQ (reference sequence). V lost 2 bases and J lost 4, with 9 bases in between. The CDR3 sequence is 14 residues long. Libraries were prepared by immunoSEQ multiplex PCR; TCRdb keeps only in-frame clonotypes and omits some of them. Of around 1.6 million clones listed, approximately 98% are singletons. Donors were healthy HIV-negative adults without recently reported acute infections or vaccinations. This clone was recorded once. The sample taken for sequencing was naive CD4+ T cells sorted from blood. Indicated subset: CD45RA+ positively selected. This clonotype originated in a man aged 25-45 years in good health. The J gene is TRBJ2-1, the V gene TRBV7-9; D not certain. Here the CDR3 reads CASSLTALYNEQFF. DNA of the CDR3: TGTGCCAGCAGCTTAACTGCCCTATACAATGAGCAGTTCTTC.